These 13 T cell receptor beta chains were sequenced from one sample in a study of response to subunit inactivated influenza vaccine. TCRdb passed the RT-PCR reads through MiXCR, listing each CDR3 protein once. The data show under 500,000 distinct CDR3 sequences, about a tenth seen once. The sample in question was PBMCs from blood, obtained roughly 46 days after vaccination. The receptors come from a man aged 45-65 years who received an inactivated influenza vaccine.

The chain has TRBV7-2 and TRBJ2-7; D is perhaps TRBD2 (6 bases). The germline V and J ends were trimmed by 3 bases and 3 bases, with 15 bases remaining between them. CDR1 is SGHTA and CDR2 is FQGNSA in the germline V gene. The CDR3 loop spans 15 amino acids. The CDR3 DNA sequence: TGTGCCAGCAGCTTTACTAGCACGGCTGGCTACGAGCAGTACTTC. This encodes CASSFTSTAGYEQYF.

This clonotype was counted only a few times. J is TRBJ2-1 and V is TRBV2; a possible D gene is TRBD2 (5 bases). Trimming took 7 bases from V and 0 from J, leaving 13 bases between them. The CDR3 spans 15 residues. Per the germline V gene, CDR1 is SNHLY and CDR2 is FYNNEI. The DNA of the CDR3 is TGTGCCAGCAAACGGAGCGGTAACTCCTACAATGAGCAGTTCTTC. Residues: CASKRSGNSYNEQFF.

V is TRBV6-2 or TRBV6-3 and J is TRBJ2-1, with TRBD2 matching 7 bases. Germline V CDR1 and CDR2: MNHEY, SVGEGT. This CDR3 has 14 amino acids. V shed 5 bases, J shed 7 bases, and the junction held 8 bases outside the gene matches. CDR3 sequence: CASSQRTRLNEQFF. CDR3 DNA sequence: TGTGCCAGCAGTCAACGGACTAGGCTAAATGAGCAGTTCTTC.

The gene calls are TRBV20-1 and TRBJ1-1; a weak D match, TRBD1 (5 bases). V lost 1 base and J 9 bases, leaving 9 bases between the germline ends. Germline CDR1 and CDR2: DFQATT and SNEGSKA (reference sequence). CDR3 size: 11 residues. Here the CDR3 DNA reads TGCAGTGCTAGAGGGACATCGAAAGCTTTCTTT. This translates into CSARGTSKAFF.

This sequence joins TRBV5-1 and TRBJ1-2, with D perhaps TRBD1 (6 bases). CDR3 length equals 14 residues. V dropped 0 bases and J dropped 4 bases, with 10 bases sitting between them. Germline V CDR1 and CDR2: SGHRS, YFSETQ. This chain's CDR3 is CASSLGTASYGYTF. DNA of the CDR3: TGCGCCAGCAGCTTGGGGACAGCCAGCTATGGCTACACCTTC.

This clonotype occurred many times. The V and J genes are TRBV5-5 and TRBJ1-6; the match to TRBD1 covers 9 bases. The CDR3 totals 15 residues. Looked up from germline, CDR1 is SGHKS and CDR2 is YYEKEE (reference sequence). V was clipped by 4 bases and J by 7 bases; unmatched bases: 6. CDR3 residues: CASSLQGQGNSPLHF. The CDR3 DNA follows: TGTGCCAGCAGCCTACAGGGACAGGGAAATTCACCCCTCCACTTT.

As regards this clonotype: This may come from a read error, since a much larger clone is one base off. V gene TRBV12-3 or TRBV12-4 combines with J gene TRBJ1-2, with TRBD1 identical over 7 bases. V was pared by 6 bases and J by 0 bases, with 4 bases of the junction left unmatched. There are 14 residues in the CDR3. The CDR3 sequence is CASREGQTNYGYTF. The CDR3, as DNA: TGTGCCAGCAGAGAGGGACAGACTAACTATGGCTACACCTTC.

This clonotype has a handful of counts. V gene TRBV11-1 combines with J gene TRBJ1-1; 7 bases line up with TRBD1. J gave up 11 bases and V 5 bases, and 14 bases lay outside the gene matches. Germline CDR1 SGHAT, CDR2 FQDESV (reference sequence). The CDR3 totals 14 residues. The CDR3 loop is CASSPLGRQGGAFF. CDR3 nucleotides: TGTGCCAGCAGCCCACTAGGCAGACAGGGCGGGGCTTTCTTT.

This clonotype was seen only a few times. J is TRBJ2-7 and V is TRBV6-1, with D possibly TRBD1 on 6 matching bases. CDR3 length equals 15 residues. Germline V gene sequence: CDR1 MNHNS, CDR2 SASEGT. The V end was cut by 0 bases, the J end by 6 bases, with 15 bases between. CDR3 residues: CASSEADGGGREQYF. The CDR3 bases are TGTGCCAGCAGTGAAGCTGATGGGGGCGGGCGCGAGCAGTACTTC.

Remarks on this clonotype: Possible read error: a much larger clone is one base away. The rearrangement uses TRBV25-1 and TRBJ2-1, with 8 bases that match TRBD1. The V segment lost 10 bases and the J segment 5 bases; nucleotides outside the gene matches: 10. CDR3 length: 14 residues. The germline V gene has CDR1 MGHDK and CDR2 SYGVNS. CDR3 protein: CATRTGMRNNEQFF. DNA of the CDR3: TGTGCCACCCGGACAGGGATGAGAAACAATGAGCAGTTCTTC.

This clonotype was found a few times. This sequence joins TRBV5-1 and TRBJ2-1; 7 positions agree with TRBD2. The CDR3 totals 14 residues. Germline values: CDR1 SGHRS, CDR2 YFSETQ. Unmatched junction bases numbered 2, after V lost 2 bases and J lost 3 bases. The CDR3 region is CASSFTSDYNEQFF. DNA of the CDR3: TGCGCCAGCAGCTTTACTAGCGACTACAATGAGCAGTTCTTC.

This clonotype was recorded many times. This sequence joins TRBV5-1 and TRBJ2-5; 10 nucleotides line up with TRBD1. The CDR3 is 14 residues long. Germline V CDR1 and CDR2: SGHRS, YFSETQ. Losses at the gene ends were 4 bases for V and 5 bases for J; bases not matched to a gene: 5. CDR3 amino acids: CASSPGQGGETQYF. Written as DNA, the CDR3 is TGCGCCAGCAGCCCAGGACAGGGGGGTGAGACCCAGTACTTC.

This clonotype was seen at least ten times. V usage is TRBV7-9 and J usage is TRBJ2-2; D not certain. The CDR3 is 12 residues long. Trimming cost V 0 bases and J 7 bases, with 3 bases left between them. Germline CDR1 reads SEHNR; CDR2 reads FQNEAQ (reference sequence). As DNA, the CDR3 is TGTGCCAGCAGCTTAGCGGTCGGGGAGCTGTTTTTT. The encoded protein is CASSLAVGELFF.